This T cell receptor beta chain originates from a study of blood T cell repertoires in COVID-19. Looking at the study overall: Donors in the United States, Italy and Spain gave samples during acute or convalescent COVID-19. In each case, the material was cDNA or gDNA derived from T cells, B-cell-depleted T cells, or PBMCs.

Only in-frame clones appear in the TCRdb table, and some are missing; sequencing was by immunoSEQ multiplex PCR. This table has 210,000 or so clones, roughly 90% appearing once. This CDR3 spans 14 amino acids. V trimming: 5 bases; J trimming: 4 bases; junction bases outside the gene matches: 6. Per germline, CDR1 SEHNR and CDR2 FQNEAQ (reference sequence). This clone was detected a few times. The genes are TRBV7-9 and TRBJ1-1; TRBD1 matches 8 bases. The sample comprised peripheral blood. The TCR was taken from a man aged 45-65 years with acute or convalescent COVID-19. The CDR3, as DNA: TGTGCCAGCAGCCGAAAAACAGGGGGCACTGAAGCTTTCTTT. Protein: CASSRKTGGTEAFF. The full variable domain, completed using reference TRBV7-9 and TRBJ1-1, is DTGVSQNPRHKITKRGQNVTFRCDPISEHNRLYWYRQTLGQGPEFLTYFQNEAQLEKSRLLSDRFSAERPKGSFSTLEIQRTEQGDSAMYLCASSRKTGGTEAFFGQGTRLTVV.